This entry features one TCR beta chain sequence. These data originate in a study of shared clonotypes between healthy human individuals. Here immunoSEQ multiplex PCR was the method, and the copy in TCRdb shows in-frame clones only, minus some. The data hold 450,000 to 500,000 clones, with approximately 84% observed a single time. The specimen was PBMCs. The receptor was isolated from a woman in her thirties or forties in good health. Some clones in this sample may be carry-over from other donors' samples.

The chain's CDR3 is CASSQQGEVYSYNEQFF. The CDR3 DNA is TGTGCCAGCAGCCAACAGGGGGAGGTATACTCCTACAATGAGCAGTTCTTC. The V and J genes are TRBV4-2 and TRBJ2-1, with D tentatively TRBD1 (7 bases). Trimming stripped 2 bases from V and 0 bases from J, with 14 bases between. The germline V gene has CDR1 LGHNA and CDR2 YNFKEQ. The CDR3 is 17 residues long.